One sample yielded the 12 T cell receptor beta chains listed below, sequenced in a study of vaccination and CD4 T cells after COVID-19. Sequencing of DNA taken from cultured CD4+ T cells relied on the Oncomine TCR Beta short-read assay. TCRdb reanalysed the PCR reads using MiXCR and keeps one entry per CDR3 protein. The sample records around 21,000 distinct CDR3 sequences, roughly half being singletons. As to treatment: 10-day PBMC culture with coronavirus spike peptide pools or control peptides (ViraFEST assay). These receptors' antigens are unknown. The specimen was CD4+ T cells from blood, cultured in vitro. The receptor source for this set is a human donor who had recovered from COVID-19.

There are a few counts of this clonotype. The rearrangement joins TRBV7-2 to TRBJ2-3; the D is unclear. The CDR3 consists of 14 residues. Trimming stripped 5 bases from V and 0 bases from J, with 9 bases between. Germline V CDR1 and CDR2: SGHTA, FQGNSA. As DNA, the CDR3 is TGTGCCAGCAGCCGGGTAGCAAGCACAGATACGCAGTATTTT. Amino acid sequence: CASSRVASTDTQYF. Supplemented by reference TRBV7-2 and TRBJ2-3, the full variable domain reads GAGVSQSPSNKVTEKGKDVELRCDPISGHTALYWYRQSLGQGLEFLIYFQGNSAPDKSGLPSDRFSAERTGGSVSTLTIQRTQQEDSAVYLCASSRVASTDTQYFGPGTRLTVL.

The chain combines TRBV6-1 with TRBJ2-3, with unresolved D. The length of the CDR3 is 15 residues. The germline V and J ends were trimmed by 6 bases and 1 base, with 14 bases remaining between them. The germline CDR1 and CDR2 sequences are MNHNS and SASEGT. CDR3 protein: CASSQMGSGTDTQYF. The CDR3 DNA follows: TGTGCCAGCAGCCAGATGGGATCCGGCACAGATACGCAGTATTTT.

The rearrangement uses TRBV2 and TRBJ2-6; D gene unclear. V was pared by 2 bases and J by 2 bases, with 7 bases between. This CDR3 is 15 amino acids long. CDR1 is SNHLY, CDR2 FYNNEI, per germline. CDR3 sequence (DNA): TGTGCCAGCAGTGAACAGAACCCTGGGGCCAACGTCCTGACTTTC. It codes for CASSEQNPGANVLTF.

CDR3 coding DNA: TGTGCCAGCATCAGGGAAGAGGGGAACACTGAAGCTTTCTTT. It translates to CASIREEGNTEAFF. This chain uses TRBV2 with TRBJ1-1, with a possible D match to TRBD1 (5 bases). V was cut by 7 bases and J by 1 base, with 13 bases left in between. The CDR3 has 14 amino acids. CDR1 and CDR2 (germline): SNHLY, FYNNEI.

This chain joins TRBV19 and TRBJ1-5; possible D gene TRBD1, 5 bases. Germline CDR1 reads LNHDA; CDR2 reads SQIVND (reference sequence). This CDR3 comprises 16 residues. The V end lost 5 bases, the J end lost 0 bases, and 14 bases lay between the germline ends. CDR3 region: CASSPRAGYSNQPQHF. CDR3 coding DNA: TGTGCCAGTAGTCCCAGGGCGGGGTATAGCAATCAGCCCCAGCATTTT. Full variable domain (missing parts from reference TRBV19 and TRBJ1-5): DGGITQSPKYLFRKEGQNVTLSCEQNLNHDAMYWYRQDPGQGLRLIYYSQIVNDFQKGDIAEGYSVSREKKESFPLTVTSAQKNPTAFYLCASSPRAGYSNQPQHFGDGTRLSIL.

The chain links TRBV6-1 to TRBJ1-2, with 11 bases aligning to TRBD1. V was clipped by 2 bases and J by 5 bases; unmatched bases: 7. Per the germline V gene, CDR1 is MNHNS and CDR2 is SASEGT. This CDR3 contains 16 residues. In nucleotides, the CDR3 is TGTGCCAGCAGTGAAAGTGGACAGGGGGCTTGGTATGGCTACACCTTC. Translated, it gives CASSESGQGAWYGYTF.

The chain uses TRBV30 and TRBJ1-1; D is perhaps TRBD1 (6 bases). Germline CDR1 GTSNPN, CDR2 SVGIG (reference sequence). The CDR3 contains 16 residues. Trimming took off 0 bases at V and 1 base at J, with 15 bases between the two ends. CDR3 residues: CAWSVYRGGANTEAFF. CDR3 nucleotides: TGTGCCTGGAGTGTATATCGGGGGGGCGCGAACACTGAAGCTTTCTTT.

The CDR3 sequence: CASSLGGTGGYEQYF. DNA for the CDR3: TGTGCCAGCAGCTTAGGCGGGACAGGGGGCTACGAGCAGTACTTC. The chain couples TRBV7-8 to TRBJ2-7; 11 nucleotides agree with TRBD1. The CDR3 has 15 amino acids. Trimming removed 1 base from V and 3 bases from J; junction bases left unmatched: 2. The germline V gene encodes CDR1 SGHVS and CDR2 FQNEAQ.

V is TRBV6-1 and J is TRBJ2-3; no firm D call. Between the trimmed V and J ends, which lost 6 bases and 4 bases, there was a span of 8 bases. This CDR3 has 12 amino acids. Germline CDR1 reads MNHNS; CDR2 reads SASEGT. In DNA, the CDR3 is TGTGCCAGCAGATCCTTTGCAGATACGCAGTATTTT. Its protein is CASRSFADTQYF.

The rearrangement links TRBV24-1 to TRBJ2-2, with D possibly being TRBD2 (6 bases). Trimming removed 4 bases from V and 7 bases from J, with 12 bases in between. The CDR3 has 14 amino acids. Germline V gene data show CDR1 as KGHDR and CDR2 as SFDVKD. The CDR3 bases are TGTGCCACCAGTGAGGCCGGGACTGGCGGGGAGCTGTTTTTT. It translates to CATSEAGTGGELFF.

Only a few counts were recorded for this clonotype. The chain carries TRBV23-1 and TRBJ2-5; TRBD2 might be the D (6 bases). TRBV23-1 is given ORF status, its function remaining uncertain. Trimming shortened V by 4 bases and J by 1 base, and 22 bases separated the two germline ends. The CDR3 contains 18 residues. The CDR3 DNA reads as TGCGCCAGCAGTCGGTACGGACTCACGCCGGGACTCCAAGAGACCCAGTACTTC. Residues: CASSRYGLTPGLQETQYF.

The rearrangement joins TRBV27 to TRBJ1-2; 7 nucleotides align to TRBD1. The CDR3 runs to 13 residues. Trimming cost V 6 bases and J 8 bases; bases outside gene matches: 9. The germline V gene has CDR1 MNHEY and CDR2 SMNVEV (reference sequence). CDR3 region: CASSALTGPGYTF. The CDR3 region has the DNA TGTGCCAGCAGCGCATTGACAGGGCCGGGCTACACCTTC.